The rows below give T cell receptor beta chains drawn from one sample of a study of T-cell reconstitution after alpha-beta-depleted transplantation in children. TCRdb itself ran the PCR reads through MiXCR, one entry per CDR3 protein. The sample consists of around 440,000 distinct CDR3 sequences, roughly 16% of them appearing once. Source: PBMCs, mostly from graft donor cells, taken 360 days after TCRalphabeta/CD19-depleted stem cell transplant. Source of these receptors: a boy under two years old who had a stem cell transplant for Wiskott-Aldrich syndrome, so the T cells may come from the graft donor. Each CDR3 is given with its conserved first and last residue. A D gene is named only where the DNA matches it firmly. The size field is filled for only some rows; it gives once, few, many or a size class.

clone_size: NA
d_call: TRBD1
j_call: TRBJ2-1
v_call: TRBV19
cdr3_nt: TGTGCCAGCCTTCCGGCAGGGGGCTTCTACAATGAGCAGTTCTTC
cdr3_aa: CASLPAGGFYNEQFF

clone_size: few
d_call: NA
j_call: TRBJ2-1
v_call: TRBV4-3
cdr3_nt: TGCGCCAGCAGCCAAGACCGAGAGCGGGTGCAGTTCTTC
cdr3_aa: CASSQDRERVQFF

clone_size: NA
d_call: NA
j_call: TRBJ2-5
v_call: TRBV2
cdr3_nt: TGTGCCAGCACGTTTGGCAGGAGCCAAGAGACCCAGTACTTC
cdr3_aa: CASTFGRSQETQYF

clone_size: few
d_call: NA
j_call: TRBJ2-3
v_call: TRBV4-2
cdr3_nt: TGTGCCAGCAGCCAAGTACGGCCGGGACACCTTGGCGATACGCAGTATTTT
cdr3_aa: CASSQVRPGHLGDTQYF

clone_size: NA
d_call: NA
j_call: TRBJ2-7
v_call: TRBV28
cdr3_nt: TGTGCCAGCAGTTCTCCAATGAAACTACCTACCTACGAGCAGTACTTC
cdr3_aa: CASSSPMKLPTYEQYF

clone_size: few
d_call: TRBD2
j_call: TRBJ2-2
v_call: TRBV12-3/TRBV12-4
cdr3_nt: TGTGCCAGCAGCTCCCCTACTAGCGGGAGGGACACCGGGGAGCTGTTTTTT
cdr3_aa: CASSSPTSGRDTGELFF

clone_size: few
d_call: NA
j_call: TRBJ2-2
v_call: TRBV30
cdr3_nt: TGTGCCTGGAGTGTACTCATCGGGGCCACCGGGGAGCTGTTTTTT
cdr3_aa: CAWSVLIGATGELFF

clone_size: few
d_call: TRBD2
j_call: TRBJ2-3
v_call: TRBV4-1
cdr3_nt: TGCGCCAGATGTCCGGGAGGGGGGGCAGATACGCAGTATTTT
cdr3_aa: CARCPGGGADTQYF

clone_size: few
d_call: NA
j_call: TRBJ2-7
v_call: TRBV5-6
cdr3_nt: TGTGCCAGCAGCTTGGTAATAGCGCGTCCCTACGAGCAGTACTTC
cdr3_aa: CASSLVIARPYEQYF

clone_size: NA
d_call: NA
j_call: TRBJ2-1
v_call: TRBV6-2/TRBV6-3
cdr3_nt: TGTGCCAGCAGTAGGGGGGATGAGCAGTTCTTC
cdr3_aa: CASSRGDEQFF

clone_size: NA
d_call: NA
j_call: TRBJ1-6
v_call: TRBV12-3/TRBV12-4
cdr3_nt: TGTGCCAGCAGTTTCCGGACAGCCCATTCACCCCTCCACTTT
cdr3_aa: CASSFRTAHSPLHF

clone_size: many
d_call: TRBD1
j_call: TRBJ2-7
v_call: TRBV5-1
cdr3_nt: TGCGCCAGCAGCTTAAGGGGACAGGGGGCTAAAGAGCAGTACTTC
cdr3_aa: CASSLRGQGAKEQYF

clone_size: NA
d_call: TRBD2
j_call: TRBJ2-1
v_call: TRBV10-3
cdr3_nt: TGTGCCATCAGGCTAGCGGGAGGTAACAGTGAGCAGTTCTTC
cdr3_aa: CAIRLAGGNSEQFF

clone_size: few
d_call: NA
j_call: TRBJ1-4
v_call: TRBV27
cdr3_nt: TGTGCCAGCATCATCGGACTTCCTGATGAAAAACTGTTTTTT
cdr3_aa: CASIIGLPDEKLFF

clone_size: NA
d_call: TRBD1
j_call: TRBJ1-1
v_call: TRBV5-6
cdr3_nt: TGTGCCAGCAGCCTATGGACAGGGAAAGCTTTCTTT
cdr3_aa: CASSLWTGKAFF

clone_size: NA
d_call: TRBD2
j_call: TRBJ2-2
v_call: TRBV28
cdr3_nt: TGTGCCAGCAGTTCCCTTAGCGGGAGAAGTAACACCGGGGAGCTGTTTTTT
cdr3_aa: CASSSLSGRSNTGELFF

clone_size: few
d_call: NA
j_call: TRBJ2-7
v_call: TRBV7-8
cdr3_nt: TGTGCCAGCAGCTTAGTATGGCAGGGGAGCTCCTACGAGCAGTACTTC
cdr3_aa: CASSLVWQGSSYEQYF

clone_size: few
d_call: NA
j_call: TRBJ2-5
v_call: TRBV7-2
cdr3_nt: TGTGCCAGCAGCCGAGGGGGACTGAAAGAGACCCAGTACTTC
cdr3_aa: CASSRGGLKETQYF

clone_size: few
d_call: NA
j_call: TRBJ2-7
v_call: TRBV14
cdr3_nt: TGTGCCAGCAGTAGTGTGTGGGGACTCTCCTACGAGCAGTACTTC
cdr3_aa: CASSSVWGLSYEQYF

clone_size: few
d_call: NA
j_call: TRBJ2-1
v_call: TRBV19
cdr3_nt: TGTGCCAGTAGTATAGCCCTACTAGTTAGTGAGCAGTTCTTC
cdr3_aa: CASSIALLVSEQFF

clone_size: few
d_call: TRBD1
j_call: TRBJ2-1
v_call: TRBV7-2
cdr3_nt: TGTGCCAGCAGCTTAGCTGGGACAGGGGACAATGAGCAGTTCTTC
cdr3_aa: CASSLAGTGDNEQFF

clone_size: few
d_call: NA
j_call: TRBJ2-4
v_call: TRBV6-2/TRBV6-3
cdr3_nt: TGTGCCAGCAGATCCTCAGCGGGTTATGAACTAGCCAAAAACATTCAGTACTTC
cdr3_aa: CASRSSAGYELAKNIQYF

clone_size: NA
d_call: NA
j_call: TRBJ2-7
v_call: TRBV6-1
cdr3_nt: TGTGCCAGCAGTCCCCGGGGGAGACCCCCCTACGAGCAGTACTTC
cdr3_aa: CASSPRGRPPYEQYF

clone_size: once
d_call: NA
j_call: TRBJ2-5
v_call: TRBV10-3
cdr3_nt: TGTGCCATCAGCGCTAGTCGGCAAGAGACCCAGTACTTC
cdr3_aa: CAISASRQETQYF

clone_size: NA
d_call: NA
j_call: TRBJ2-4
v_call: TRBV12-3/TRBV12-4
cdr3_nt: TGTGCCAGCAGTTTTGAGTGGTTAGGCAAAAACATTCAGTACTTC
cdr3_aa: CASSFEWLGKNIQYF

clone_size: NA
d_call: NA
j_call: TRBJ2-7
v_call: TRBV27
cdr3_nt: TGTGCCAGCAGTTGGGGGGCAGGCTACGAGCAGTACTTC
cdr3_aa: CASSWGAGYEQYF

clone_size: NA
d_call: NA
j_call: TRBJ1-1
v_call: TRBV20-1
cdr3_nt: TGCAGTGCTAGAGATTTTGCAGGGTTTCCTGAAGCTTTCTTT
cdr3_aa: CSARDFAGFPEAFF

clone_size: few
d_call: NA
j_call: TRBJ2-3
v_call: TRBV7-9
cdr3_nt: TGTGCCAGCAGCCGGGACGAATCCACAGATACGCAGTATTTT
cdr3_aa: CASSRDESTDTQYF

clone_size: few
d_call: TRBD2
j_call: TRBJ2-1
v_call: TRBV2
cdr3_nt: TGTGCCAGCAGTGTGACTAGCGGGGGCTTCTACAATGAGCAGTTCTTC
cdr3_aa: CASSVTSGGFYNEQFF

clone_size: few
d_call: TRBD1
j_call: TRBJ1-2
v_call: TRBV6-1
cdr3_nt: TGTGCCAGCAGTGAAACGTGGACAGGGAACTATGGCTACACCTTC
cdr3_aa: CASSETWTGNYGYTF

clone_size: many
d_call: TRBD1
j_call: TRBJ2-3
v_call: TRBV20-1
cdr3_nt: TGCAGTGCTACCTCAGGGGGCCGGACAGATACGCAGTATTTT
cdr3_aa: CSATSGGRTDTQYF

clone_size: NA
d_call: NA
j_call: TRBJ2-7
v_call: TRBV4-3
cdr3_nt: TGCGCCAGCAGCCTAGAAGAGGGGGCGGGAGTCGACGAGCAGTACTTC
cdr3_aa: CASSLEEGAGVDEQYF

clone_size: few
d_call: NA
j_call: TRBJ2-3
v_call: TRBV15
cdr3_nt: TGTGCCACCAGCAGAGGGGGCGGGAGCACAGATACGCAGTATTTT
cdr3_aa: CATSRGGGSTDTQYF

clone_size: NA
d_call: NA
j_call: TRBJ2-1
v_call: TRBV12-3/TRBV12-4
cdr3_nt: TGTGCCAGCAGTTTTCGTGGAGCCCCGCAGTTCTTC
cdr3_aa: CASSFRGAPQFF

clone_size: NA
d_call: NA
j_call: TRBJ2-1
v_call: TRBV29-1
cdr3_nt: TGCAGCGTTGAAGGGAAGTTCTACAATGAGCAGTTCTTC
cdr3_aa: CSVEGKFYNEQFF

clone_size: NA
d_call: TRBD2
j_call: TRBJ2-3
v_call: TRBV4-2
cdr3_nt: TGTGCCAGCAGCCCCCACCCTGGCGGGGGGAGCACAGATACGCAGTATTTT
cdr3_aa: CASSPHPGGGSTDTQYF